This T cell receptor (beta chain) was recorded in a study of blood T cell repertoires in COVID-19. Germline V CDR1 and CDR2: LGHNT, FRNRAP. The CDR3 has 13 amino acids. The J segment lost 2 bases and the V segment lost 7 bases, leaving 1 base of the junction unmatched. Here immunoSEQ multiplex PCR was the method, and the copy in TCRdb shows in-frame clones only, minus some. This sample has 200,000 to 250,000 clones, with approximately 85% found just once. This sequence was found in a woman aged 45-65 years with acute COVID-19. The rearrangement uses TRBV12-5 and TRBJ1-5; 8 nucleotides match TRBD1. The sequencing sample was made of PBMCs or T cells enriched from blood (not recorded which). This CDR3 is CASAGQGNQPQHF. In DNA, the CDR3 is TGTGCTAGTGCGGGACAGGGCAATCAGCCCCAGCATTTT.